The 16 T cell receptor beta chains below come from one sample, sequenced in a study of T cell responses to AZD1222 COVID-19 vaccine. Method: immunoSEQ multiplex PCR; TCRdb's copy keeps in-frame clones and lacks some. The sample contains about 110,000 clones, about 82% of which appear only once. The sequences come from peripheral blood, collected on day 0 of AZD1222 vaccination. The source is an adult in good health.

A few counts support this clone. The V and J genes are TRBV10-3 and TRBJ1-3, with TRBD1 as a possible D gene (5 bases). Germline V gene data show CDR1 as ENHRY and CDR2 as SYGVKD. With 7 bases removed from V and 3 bases from J, the gap between germline ends came to 10 bases. There are 13 residues in the CDR3. The CDR3 nucleotides read TGTGCCATCACCGAAGGGGTTGGAAACACCATATATTTT. Protein product: CAITEGVGNTIYF.

This clone showed up just once. This chain uses TRBV19 with TRBJ1-6; 8 nucleotides align to TRBD1. This CDR3 contains 14 residues. Germline loops: CDR1 LNHDA, CDR2 SQIVND (reference sequence). The junction had 6 bases not matched to a gene; V was cut back by 5 bases and J by 9 bases. The CDR3 is CASSPQGEASPLHF. CDR3 bases: TGTGCCAGTAGTCCACAGGGGGAGGCTTCACCCCTCCACTTT. Drawing the rest from reference TRBV19 and TRBJ1-6, the complete variable domain is DGGITQSPKYLFRKEGQNVTLSCEQNLNHDAMYWYRQDPGQGLRLIYYSQIVNDFQKGDIAEGYSVSREKKESFPLTVTSAQKNPTAFYLCASSPQGEASPLHFGNGTRLTVT.

The chain couples TRBV29-1 to TRBJ2-3; D assignment may be TRBD1 or TRBD2 (6 bases each). The CDR3 sequence is 17 residues long. With 3 bases removed from V and 3 bases from J, the gap between germline ends came to 22 bases. Germline loops: CDR1 SQVTM, CDR2 ANQGSEA. The CDR3 reads CSVDRWERGRQTDTQYF. The CDR3 DNA reads as TGCAGCGTTGATAGATGGGAGAGGGGGAGGCAGACAGATACGCAGTATTTT.

The rearrangement joins TRBV2 to TRBJ1-1; no clear D gene. Per the germline V gene, CDR1 is SNHLY and CDR2 is FYNNEI. This CDR3 has 13 residues. Trimming cost V 2 bases and J 3 bases, with 7 bases left between them. The CDR3 DNA reads as TGTGCCAGCAGTGAACTAGGTTACACTGAAGCTTTCTTT. Amino acid sequence: CASSELGYTEAFF. The full variable domain, in which reference TRBV2 and TRBJ1-1 provide the parts outside the CDR3, is EPEVTQTPSHQVTQMGQEVILRCVPISNHLYFYWYRQILGQKVEFLVSFYNNEISEKSEIFDDQFSVERPDGSNFTLKIRSTKLEDSAMYFCASSELGYTEAFFGQGTRLTVV.

The chain links TRBV7-2 to TRBJ2-3; tentatively, D is TRBD2 (5 bases). This CDR3 is built from 14 residues. V was trimmed by 7 bases and J by 3 bases, leaving 14 bases between them. Germline V gene sequence: CDR1 SGHTA, CDR2 FQGNSA. Written as DNA, the CDR3 is TGTGCCAGCACCATAGCTGCGGGTACAGATACGCAGTATTTT. It specifies CASTIAAGTDTQYF.

The J gene is TRBJ2-2, the V gene TRBV3-1 (or the pseudogene TRBV3-2), with TRBD2 matching 11 bases. The CDR3 totals 19 residues. CDR1 and CDR2 from the germline V gene are LGHDT and YNNKEL (reference sequence). V was clipped by 5 bases and J by 1 base; unmatched bases: 12. CDR3 in DNA: TGTGCCAGCAGCTCCAGACTAGCGGGGAAACACCGGAACACCGGGGAGCTGTTTTTT. Amino acid sequence: CASSSRLAGKHRNTGELFF.

About this clone: The identical CDR3 is also encoded by other nucleotide sequences in the sample. This chain links TRBV3-1 (or the pseudogene TRBV3-2) with TRBJ2-7; D uncertain. V shed 1 base and J shed 3 bases, with 1 base lying between them. The CDR3 is 11 amino acids. Germline V gene lookup returns CDR1 LGHDT and CDR2 YNNKEL (reference sequence). CDR3 loop: CASSQGYEQYF. The CDR3 nucleotides read TGTGCCAGCAGCCAAGGCTACGAGCAGTACTTC.

This chain links TRBV30 with TRBJ1-4; unclear D gene. Germline V gene lookup returns CDR1 GTSNPN and CDR2 SVGIG (reference sequence). This CDR3 contains 15 residues. The V end lost 0 bases, the J end lost 3 bases, and 11 bases lay between the germline ends. CDR3 bases: TGTGCCTGGAGTGTGGATGTGAACCCTAATGAAAAACTGTTTTTT. Its protein is CAWSVDVNPNEKLFF. The full variable domain, its missing parts supplied by reference TRBV30 and TRBJ1-4, is SQTIHQWPATLVQPVGSPLSLECTVEGTSNPNLYWYRQAAGRGLQLLFYSVGIGQISSEVPQNLSASRPQDRQFILSSKKLLLSDSGFYLCAWSVDVNPNEKLFFGSGTQLSVL.

The rearrangement joins TRBV18 to TRBJ2-1, with 14 bases fitting TRBD2. The CDR3 consists of 16 residues. Unmatched junction bases numbered 6, after V lost 3 bases and J lost 8 bases. CDR1 and CDR2 (germline): KGHSH, LQKENI. The CDR3 DNA reads as TGTGCCAGCTCACCCCGGACTAGCGGGGGGACAGATGAGCAGTTCTTC. This codes for CASSPRTSGGTDEQFF.

The chain recombines TRBV27 with TRBJ1-4; 7 nucleotides match TRBD1. CDR1 is MNHEY and CDR2 is SMNVEV in the germline V gene (reference sequence). The CDR3 contains 14 residues. V lost 5 bases to trimming and J lost 7 bases; unmatched junction nucleotides: 7. The CDR3 nucleotides are TGTGCCAGCAGTATCCAGGGGGACGGTGAAAAACTGTTTTTT. Translating gives CASSIQGDGEKLFF.

The V call is TRBV28, the J call TRBJ1-1; D is perhaps TRBD1 (5 bases). The germline CDR1 and CDR2 sequences are MDHEN and SYDVKM. Trimming removed 7 bases from V and 2 bases from J, with 14 bases in between. This CDR3 comprises 14 residues. DNA for the CDR3: TGTGCCAGCATTCAGGGACCTACCAACACTGAAGCTTTCTTT. Translated, it gives CASIQGPTNTEAFF.

The J gene is TRBJ2-4, the V gene TRBV7-2, with no clear D. The germline V gene encodes CDR1 SGHTA and CDR2 FQGNSA. The V and J ends lost 10 bases and 0 bases respectively, with 7 bases between them. The CDR3 length is 12 residues. In nucleotides, the CDR3 is TGTGCCACCTCCGAAGCCAAAAACATTCAGTACTTC. This sequence encodes CATSEAKNIQYF.

This clone turned up a few times. The chain uses TRBV7-2 and TRBJ1-4, with 12 bases that match TRBD1. J was trimmed by 8 bases and V by 5 bases; bases with no gene match: 6. Germline CDR1 reads SGHTA; CDR2 reads FQGNSA. CDR3 length: 15 amino acids. CDR3 DNA: TGTGCCAGCAGCCCTCGGGACAGGGGGCAAGAAAAACTGTTTTTT. It yields the protein CASSPRDRGQEKLFF.

The chain couples TRBV13 to TRBJ2-7, with TRBD2 matching 11 bases. Germline trimming cut 3 bases from V and 5 bases from J; bases unmatched to any gene: 9. In germline, CDR1 is PRHDT, CDR2 FYEKMQ (reference sequence). The CDR3 has 16 amino acids. The DNA for the CDR3 is TGTGCCAGCAGCTTCTATAGCGGGGGGGCCCCTCACGAGCAGTACTTC. Amino acids: CASSFYSGGAPHEQYF.

This chain uses TRBV6-4 with TRBJ1-1; tentative D call: TRBD1 (6 bases). V lost 4 bases and J lost 2, with 26 bases in between. CDR1 and CDR2 (germline): MRHNA, SNTAGT. The CDR3 contains 19 residues. The CDR3 DNA reads TGTGCCAGCAGTGCGGACAGAGTGACTCCGATTAGATTTAACACTGAAGCTTTCTTT. Its protein is CASSADRVTPIRFNTEAFF.

The chain couples TRBV2 to TRBJ1-6; possibly TRBD1 for D (5 bases). CDR3 size: 15 residues. V lost 4 bases, J lost 6 bases, and 13 bases lay in between. The germline V gene encodes CDR1 SNHLY and CDR2 FYNNEI. CDR3 nucleotide sequence: TGTGCCAGCAGTGCAGGGACCGCTTTTAATTCACCCCTCCACTTT. It is translated as CASSAGTAFNSPLHF.